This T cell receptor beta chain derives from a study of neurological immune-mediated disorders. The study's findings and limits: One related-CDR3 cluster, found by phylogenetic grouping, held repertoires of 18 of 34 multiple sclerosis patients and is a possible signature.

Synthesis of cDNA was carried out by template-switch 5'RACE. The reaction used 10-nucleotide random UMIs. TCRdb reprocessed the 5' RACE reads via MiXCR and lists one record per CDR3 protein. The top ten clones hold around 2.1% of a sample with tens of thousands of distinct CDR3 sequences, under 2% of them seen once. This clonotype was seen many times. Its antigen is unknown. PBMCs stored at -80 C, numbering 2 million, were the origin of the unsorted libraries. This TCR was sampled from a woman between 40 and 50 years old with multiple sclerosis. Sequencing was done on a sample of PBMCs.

The CDR3 reads CASSPGLAGGYEQYF. The CDR3 DNA sequence: TGTGCCAGCAGCCCGGGACTAGCGGGGGGCTACGAGCAGTACTTC. This sequence joins TRBV7-2 and TRBJ2-7, with 15 bases that match TRBD2. Trimming took 5 bases from V and 3 from J; bases not matched to a gene: 2. The CDR3 covers 15 residues. The germline CDR1 and CDR2 sequences are SGHTA and FQGNSA.